The 21 T cell receptor beta chains in this list originate from one sample, sequenced in a study of cytomegalovirus exposure and HLA in healthy donors. Both 60 Vbeta primers and 13 Jbeta primers went into the PCR. Method: immunoSEQ multiplex PCR; TCRdb's copy keeps in-frame clones and lacks some. Among fewer than 200,000 clones, 80% to 90% were seen once, and the ten largest hold around 0.8%. Sequenced material: PBMCs. The receptors shown here come from a woman between 18 and 29 years old in good health and CMV-seronegative.

This clone was observed a few times. The chain combines TRBV4-3 with TRBJ2-7; D is uncertain. V was cut by 0 bases and J by 3 bases, with 6 bases left in between. The CDR3 spans 13 residues. The germline gives CDR1 LGHNA, CDR2 YSLEER. The CDR3 DNA reads as TGCGCCAGCAGCCAAGACGGTGGCTACGAGCAGTACTTC. Translation gives CASSQDGGYEQYF.

The V gene is TRBV9, the J gene TRBJ2-1; tentative D call: TRBD1 (5 bases). This CDR3 spans 15 amino acids. The V end lost 1 base, the J end lost 7 bases, and 15 bases lay between the germline ends. Per the germline V gene, CDR1 is SGDLS and CDR2 is YYNGEE. The CDR3 region has the DNA TGTGCCAGCAGCGTACACAGGAACCCGGCGAATGAGCAGTTCTTC. Residues: CASSVHRNPANEQFF.

V and J are TRBV18 and TRBJ1-2; D is perhaps TRBD1 (6 bases). CDR1 is KGHSH and CDR2 is LQKENI in the germline V gene. CDR3 size: 12 residues. Trimming took 5 bases from V and 6 from J, leaving 10 bases between them. CDR3 amino acids: CASSEDRHGYTF. In DNA form, the CDR3 reads TGTGCCAGCTCAGAGGACAGACATGGCTACACCTTC.

J is TRBJ1-1 and V is TRBV7-3; 7 bases line up with TRBD1. CDR3 length: 17 amino acids. V lost 2 bases, J lost 5 bases, and 14 bases stayed unmatched. The germline V gene encodes CDR1 SGHTA and CDR2 FQGTGA. CDR3 nucleotide sequence: TGTGCCAGCAGCTTATGGGGGAAGGTGACAGGGCGGACTGAAGCTTTCTTT. It specifies CASSLWGKVTGRTEAFF.

This clone was seen only a few times. The chain combines TRBV28 with TRBJ1-1; a weak D match, TRBD1 (5 bases). Between the trimmed V and J ends, which lost 7 bases and 7 bases, there was a span of 19 bases. The CDR3 contains 14 residues. The germline gives CDR1 MDHEN, CDR2 SYDVKM. The DNA of the CDR3 is TGTGCCAGCACCGACGGGGGAATTTTGGGTGAAGCTTTCTTT. Encoded protein: CASTDGGILGEAFF.

V gene TRBV2 combines with J gene TRBJ1-5, with a tentative D call TRBD1 (5 bases). Germline CDR1 SNHLY, CDR2 FYNNEI. The CDR3 extends over 16 amino acids. The V gene lost 3 bases and the J gene lost 4 bases, with 16 bases spanning the gap. CDR3 sequence: CASSEGGNRRNQPQHF. The CDR3 nucleotides read TGTGCCAGCAGTGAGGGGGGTAACCGACGAAATCAGCCCCAGCATTTT.

The chain joins TRBV4-1 to TRBJ2-1, with 8 bases lining up with TRBD2. V was pared by 4 bases and J by 4 bases, with 12 bases of the junction left unmatched. Germline V gene sequence: CDR1 MGHRA, CDR2 YSYEKL. This CDR3 is 17 amino acids long. The CDR3 coding sequence is TGCGCCAGCAGCCCGAGGTCAAGCGGGAGTTTGTACAATGAGCAGTTCTTC. Protein product: CASSPRSSGSLYNEQFF.

Worth noting for this clone: At one boundary the junction diverges from the germline segment, which might be a read error. This CDR3 is also generated by other DNA sequences in the sample. CDR3 in amino acids: CASSEGDRGLGNIQYF. As DNA, the CDR3 is TGCGCCAGCAGTGAAGGGGACAGGGGGCTGGGAAACATTCAGTACTTC. The chain carries TRBV25-1 and TRBJ2-4; 12 bases align to TRBD1. The CDR3 runs 16 residues. Germline CDR1 and CDR2: MGHDK and SYGVNS.

This chain joins TRBV10-1 and TRBJ2-7; tentative D call: TRBD2 (6 bases). The CDR3 extends over 15 amino acids. Trimming pared 4 bases from V and 3 bases from J, leaving 16 bases between. Per the germline V gene, CDR1 is WNHNN and CDR2 is SYGVQD (reference sequence). The CDR3 DNA reads TGCGCCAGCAGTGGGAGTAGCGGACCCAGCTACGAGCAGTACTTC. Its protein is CASSGSSGPSYEQYF.

V usage is TRBV28 and J usage is TRBJ1-2; D unresolved. The V end was cut by 5 bases, the J end by 4 bases, with 17 bases between. Germline V CDR1 and CDR2: MDHEN, SYDVKM. The length of the CDR3 is 15 residues. CDR3 sequence reads: CASSLSSVSGYGYTF. As DNA, the CDR3 is TGTGCCAGCAGTCTCTCCAGCGTATCGGGCTATGGCTACACCTTC.

V and J are TRBV6-5 and TRBJ2-7; maybe TRBD1 (6 bases). Germline CDR1 is MNHEY and CDR2 is SVGAGI. V lost 2 bases and J 4 bases, leaving 9 bases between the germline ends. This CDR3 region has 13 residues. The CDR3 nucleotides read TGTGCCAGCAGTTACCAGGGGACATACGAGCAGTACTTC. This translates into CASSYQGTYEQYF.

The chain joins TRBV2 to TRBJ1-3, with D perhaps TRBD1 (6 bases). Deletions cut 3 bases from V and 8 bases from J, with 11 bases between. Germline-derived CDR1 and CDR2 are SNHLY and FYNNEI. This CDR3 is 13 amino acids long. The CDR3 nucleotides read TGTGCCAGCAGTGAGCCCAGGGGATACACCATATATTTT. Residues: CASSEPRGYTIYF.

This clone was detected once. The chain has TRBV6-5 and TRBJ2-5, with 11 bases that match TRBD2. With V trimmed by 9 bases and J by 5 bases, 11 bases remained unmatched. The CDR3 length is 15 residues. Germline lookup yields CDR1 MNHEY and CDR2 SVGAGI. CDR3 nucleotides: TGTGCCAGTGCCCTAGCGGGGGGACGCTATGAGACCCAGTACTTC. Amino acid sequence: CASALAGGRYETQYF.

The V call is TRBV28, the J call TRBJ1-2, with 9 bases matching TRBD1. This CDR3 spans 13 amino acids. Trimming took 6 bases from V and 7 from J; bases not matched to a gene: 6. The germline V gene has CDR1 MDHEN and CDR2 SYDVKM. The CDR3 nucleotides are TGTGCCAGCAGCTTAGGACAGGGGCCTGGCTACACCTTC. Protein product: CASSLGQGPGYTF.

CDR3 loop: CASSLGYTTTNEKLFF. DNA of the CDR3: TGTGCCAGCAGCTTAGGGTACACTACAACTAATGAAAAACTGTTTTTT. The V call is TRBV11-3, the J call TRBJ1-4; D is undetermined. There are 16 residues in the CDR3. V lost 1 base, J lost 0 bases, and 9 bases lay in between. Germline V gives CDR1 SGHNT, CDR2 YENEEA.

The chain is built from TRBV29-1 and TRBJ1-1, with a possible D match to TRBD1 (5 bases). CDR1 and CDR2 (germline): SQVTM, ANQGSEA. The CDR3 is 13 amino acids. V was clipped by 3 bases and J by 4 bases, with 12 bases between them. As DNA, the CDR3 is TGCAGCGTTGAGTTTGGGGGGACCACTGAAGCTTTCTTT. It codes for CSVEFGGTTEAFF.

This clone came up a few times. This rearrangement joins TRBV6-1 to TRBJ2-7; TRBD2 agrees at 9 bases. V lost 3 bases to trimming and J lost 3 bases; unmatched junction nucleotides: 3. Germline V gene data show CDR1 as MNHNS and CDR2 as SASEGT. This CDR3 is built from 14 residues. DNA of the CDR3: TGTGCCAGCAGTGAGCTAGCGGGAAACTACGAGCAGTACTTC. Encoded protein: CASSELAGNYEQYF.

The chain links TRBV11-3 to TRBJ2-7, with D perhaps matching TRBD2 (5 bases). The CDR3 spans 12 residues. Germline V gene sequence: CDR1 SGHNT, CDR2 YENEEA. The V gene lost 5 bases and the J gene lost 3 bases, with 8 bases spanning the gap. CDR3 amino acids: CASSKGDYEQYF. The CDR3 bases are TGTGCCAGCAGCAAGGGAGACTACGAGCAGTACTTC.

DNA of the CDR3: TGTGCCAGCAGTGATCAAGGGGTTAACTATGGCTACACCTTC. Amino acids: CASSDQGVNYGYTF. V usage is TRBV2 and J usage is TRBJ1-2, with D maybe TRBD1 (5 bases). This CDR3 is 14 amino acids long. Germline V gene lookup returns CDR1 SNHLY and CDR2 FYNNEI. The ends were cut back, 3 bases at V and 1 base at J, with 9 bases in the middle.

The chain employs TRBV7-8 and TRBJ2-1; TRBD2 might be the D (6 bases). Looked up from germline, CDR1 is SGHVS and CDR2 is FQNEAQ. The V and J ends lost 4 bases and 6 bases respectively, with 19 bases between them. The CDR3 is 16 amino acids. The CDR3 DNA reads as TGTGCCAGCAGCTCGAGGGGTCGACTAGATCTCAATGAGCAGTTCTTC. This codes for CASSSRGRLDLNEQFF.

The V and J genes are TRBV28 and TRBJ1-1, with 9 bases identical to TRBD1. The V and J ends lost 2 bases and 13 bases, in that order; junction bases with no gene match: 5. The CDR3 spans 12 residues. Germline assignment: CDR1 MDHEN and CDR2 SYDVKM. The CDR3 reads CASSLGTGIVFF. The CDR3 DNA reads TGTGCCAGCAGTTTAGGGACAGGGATAGTTTTCTTT.